The rows below give T cell receptor beta chains drawn from one sample of a study of T cell responses to AZD1222 COVID-19 vaccine. Generated by immunoSEQ multiplex PCR, the TCRdb table keeps only in-frame clones and is missing some. The sample lists about 170,000 clones, roughly nine tenths occurring once. This specimen consisted of peripheral blood, obtained on day 0 of AZD1222 vaccination. Receptors were obtained from an adult in good health. CDR3s include the opening cysteine and the closing phenylalanine or tryptophan. A D gene is named only where the DNA matches it firmly. Clone size is shown for a subset of rows, as once, few, many or a class of expanded clone.

length: 15
V: TRBV19
D: TRBD2
J: TRBJ2-3
size: -
DNA: TGTGCCAGTAGTCGGACTAGCGGGATCGCAGATACGCAGTATTTT
CDR3: CASSRTSGIADTQYF

length: 17
V: TRBV18
D: TRBD2
J: TRBJ2-4
size: -
DNA: TGTGCCAGCTCACCCCTTGGTAGCGGGAGTAGCAAAAACATTCAGTACTTC
CDR3: CASSPLGSGSSKNIQYF

length: 13
V: TRBV7-2
D: TRBD1
J: TRBJ1-1
size: -
DNA: TGTGCCAGCAGCTTGGACAGGGTTACTGAAGCTTTCTTT
CDR3: CASSLDRVTEAFF

length: 14
V: TRBV19
D: TRBD2
J: TRBJ2-3
size: -
DNA: TGTGCCAGTAGGAGCGGGGGGGCCGAAGATACGCAGTATTTT
CDR3: CASRSGGAEDTQYF

length: 18
V: TRBV5-1
D: TRBD1
J: TRBJ2-2
size: -
DNA: TGCGCCAGCAGCACCCGTCGGTCACAGGGGTTTAACACCGGGGAGCTGTTTTTT
CDR3: CASSTRRSQGFNTGELFF

length: 12
V: TRBV5-5
D: -
J: TRBJ2-1
size: once
DNA: TGTGCCAGCAGCTTAATGGGGCAGGAGCAGTTCTTC
CDR3: CASSLMGQEQFF

length: 14
V: TRBV11-3
D: -
J: TRBJ2-2
size: -
DNA: TGTGCCAGCAGCACCCGAGGGGGGTCCGGGGAGCTGTTTTTT
CDR3: CASSTRGGSGELFF

length: 14
V: TRBV30
D: -
J: TRBJ1-6
size: -
DNA: TGTGCCTGGAGTCCTGGCAGGGTAGCGTCACCCCTCCACTTT
CDR3: CAWSPGRVASPLHF

length: 13
V: TRBV3-1/TRBV3-2
D: -
J: TRBJ1-1
size: -
DNA: TGTGCCAGCAGCCCAGGCTACAACACTGAAGCTTTCTTT
CDR3: CASSPGYNTEAFF

length: 17
V: TRBV18
D: TRBD2
J: TRBJ2-1
size: -
DNA: TGTGCCAGCTCACCACCGACCGGGACTATCGCGGCGAATGAGCAGTTCTTC
CDR3: CASSPPTGTIAANEQFF

length: 16
V: TRBV5-5
D: -
J: TRBJ1-6
size: -
DNA: TGTGCCAGCAGCTTGGCTCCTCGGGGAAGTAATTCACCCCTCCACTTT
CDR3: CASSLAPRGSNSPLHF

length: 15
V: TRBV15
D: -
J: TRBJ1-2
size: -
DNA: TGTGCCACCAGCGGAAGAACGGGACGCTCCTATGGCTACACCTTC
CDR3: CATSGRTGRSYGYTF

length: 15
V: TRBV10-3
D: TRBD1
J: TRBJ1-2
size: -
DNA: TGTGCCATCAGTTCGACAGGGGGCCTTAACTATGGCTACACCTTC
CDR3: CAISSTGGLNYGYTF

length: 14
V: TRBV28
D: -
J: TRBJ1-1
size: -
DNA: TGTGCCAGCAGTTTAGGGGCCGGGGCAGCTGAAGCTTTCTTT
CDR3: CASSLGAGAAEAFF

length: 14
V: TRBV5-4
D: -
J: TRBJ1-1
size: -
DNA: TGTGCCAGCAGGTCTACAGGGTTTAGGACTGAAGCTTTCTTT
CDR3: CASRSTGFRTEAFF

length: 13
V: TRBV6-6
D: -
J: TRBJ2-7
size: once
DNA: TGTGCCAGCACCCCCACCGGGATCTACGAGCAGTACTTC
CDR3: CASTPTGIYEQYF

length: 14
V: TRBV9
D: TRBD1
J: TRBJ1-5
size: -
DNA: TGTGCCAGCAGCCCGGGACAGGCGTACCAGCCCCAGCATTTT
CDR3: CASSPGQAYQPQHF

length: 15
V: TRBV10-3
D: -
J: TRBJ2-2
size: -
DNA: TGTGCCATCAGAGTAGCAGAATCGAACACCGGGGAGCTGTTTTTT
CDR3: CAIRVAESNTGELFF

length: 15
V: TRBV5-6
D: -
J: TRBJ2-7
size: -
DNA: TGTGCCAGCAGCTTGGTACCAGGGGTTACCTACGAGCAGTACTTC
CDR3: CASSLVPGVTYEQYF

length: 17
V: TRBV13
D: TRBD1
J: TRBJ2-2
size: -
DNA: TGTGCCAGCAGCGCGCAATTGGACAGGGGGCGCACCGGGGAGCTGTTTTTT
CDR3: CASSAQLDRGRTGELFF